Listed below are T cell receptor beta chains from one sample, sequenced in a study of sequential checkpoint blockade in melanoma. The table came from immunoSEQ multiplex PCR; TCRdb's copy has only in-frame clones and leaves some out. The sample carries about 19,000 clones, around 83% recorded once. The source material was CD8+ T cells sorted from blood (inferred from file names), sampled from a patient given nivolumab and ipilimumab in sequence. The receptor set was obtained from a human donor with melanoma. CDR3s include the opening cysteine and the closing phenylalanine or tryptophan. Each record gives: D gene, J gene, V gene, clone size, CDR3 DNA, CDR3 protein. A D gene is named only where the DNA matches it firmly. Where a row states a size, it is once, few, many or the class of an expanded clone; other rows omit it.

NA TRBJ2-2 TRBV7-8 NA TGTGCCAGCAGCTCCCGACTGAACACCGGGGAGCTGTTTTTT CASSSRLNTGELFF
TRBD1 TRBJ2-1 TRBV19 NA TGTGCCAGTAGTACAACCGGGACAGGGTCAAGCGAGCAGTTCTTC CASSTTGTGSSEQFF
TRBD2 TRBJ2-3 TRBV5-4 once TGTGCCAGCAGCTTGTCTTGGGGACTAGCAAGAGATACGCAGTATTTT CASSLSWGLARDTQYF
TRBD1 TRBJ1-1 TRBV27 NA TGTGCCAGCTCCAAACAGGGGAGGACTGAAGCTTTCTTT CASSKQGRTEAFF
NA TRBJ1-5 TRBV19 NA TGTGCCAGTAGTATAGAGGTGGGGAGCCAGCCCCAGCATTTT CASSIEVGSQPQHF
NA TRBJ2-2 TRBV27 NA TGTGCCAGCAGTTCCCCGACTAGACCGAACACCGGGGAGCTGTTTTTT CASSSPTRPNTGELFF
TRBD2 TRBJ2-1 TRBV5-5 NA TGTGCCAGCAGCTTGGAGGGCCTAGCGGGATTCGATGAGCAGTTCTTC CASSLEGLAGFDEQFF
TRBD2 TRBJ2-1 TRBV7-9 NA TGTGCCAGCAGCCCTGGGGAGGGAAGGTCCTACAATGAGCAGTTCTTC CASSPGEGRSYNEQFF
NA TRBJ2-7 TRBV21-1 few TGTGCCAGCAGCAAAGGACCGACTAGGGGCCCTAGGAGCGAGCAGTACTTC CASSKGPTRGPRSEQYF
NA TRBJ1-2 TRBV21-1 few TGTGCCAGCAGCATGAGCCGACTCCACCGCTATGGCTACACCTTC CASSMSRLHRYGYTF
NA TRBJ2-3 TRBV6-1 NA TGTGCCAGCAGTGAACGGTTGGATACGCAGTATTTT CASSERLDTQYF
TRBD2 TRBJ2-1 TRBV27 NA TGTGCCAGCAGTTCGACTAGCGGGACGGTCGATGAGCAGTTCTTC CASSSTSGTVDEQFF
NA TRBJ2-7 TRBV7-9 NA TGTGCCAGCAGCTTTTCCACCTACGAGCAGTACTTC CASSFSTYEQYF
NA TRBJ2-5 TRBV30 NA TGTGCCTGCCAGACTCTAAGCGCCGGAGAGACCCAGTACTTC CACQTLSAGETQYF
NA TRBJ2-3 TRBV27 NA TGTGCCAGCAGTTTAGTGACAGGACATTCAGATACGCAGTATTTT CASSLVTGHSDTQYF
TRBD2 TRBJ2-7 TRBV7-8 once TGTGCCAGCAGCCGATCCTTAGCGGGAGGTTTATACTACGAGCAGTACTTC CASSRSLAGGLYYEQYF
NA TRBJ2-1 TRBV9 NA TGTGCCAGCAGCGTTGGAAGCGGGTGGTATGAGCAGTTCTTC CASSVGSGWYEQFF
NA TRBJ1-5 TRBV28 NA TGTGCCAGCAGTTTCTCCAACCACAAGTTTAGCAATCAGCCCCAGCATTTT CASSFSNHKFSNQPQHF
TRBD1 TRBJ1-2 TRBV28 few TGTGCCAGCAGTCGGACAGGCCTAGCTAACTATGGCTACACCTTC CASSRTGLANYGYTF
TRBD2 TRBJ2-3 TRBV7-8 NA TGTGCCAGCAGCTTCACCGTCGGGGGGGACCCCTGGAGGGACGACGACACAGATACGCAGTATTTT CASSFTVGGDPWRDDDTDTQYF
NA TRBJ1-5 TRBV27 NA TGTGCCAGCTCGGGCAGGGGATGGAATCAGCCCCAGCATTTT CASSGRGWNQPQHF
TRBD2 TRBJ2-1 TRBV6-5 NA TGTGCCAGCAGTTATGGGGGGGCCTACAATGAGCAGTTCTTC CASSYGGAYNEQFF
TRBD1 TRBJ1-5 TRBV28 NA TGTGCCAGCAGTATCCGGGACAGGGAAACGGGAGTGAGCAATCAGCCCCAGCATTTT CASSIRDRETGVSNQPQHF
NA TRBJ1-1 TRBV7-8 NA TGTGCCAGCAGCTTAGGGGACTTGAAAGCTTTCTTT CASSLGDLKAFF
NA TRBJ2-1 TRBV7-9 NA TGTGCCAGCAGCTTACCCCTTGGCAGCTACAATGAGCAGTTCTTC CASSLPLGSYNEQFF
NA TRBJ2-7 TRBV2 NA TGTGCCAGCAGCGCGGACAGCGTCGACCCCTACGAGCAGTACTTC CASSADSVDPYEQYF
NA TRBJ2-1 TRBV2 medium-sized TGTGCCAGCAGTGACCGCGAGTACAATGAGCAGTTCTTC CASSDREYNEQFF
NA TRBJ1-2 TRBV19 NA TGTGCCAGTAGTATGGGGCCCCGGACGGGCGATGGCTACACCTTC CASSMGPRTGDGYTF
TRBD2 TRBJ2-7 TRBV30 few TGTGCCTGCGGGAGGGCCGCCTACGAGCAGTACTTC CACGRAAYEQYF
NA TRBJ2-5 TRBV28 NA TGTGCCAGCAGTCGACAGGCCCACGAGACCCAGTACTTC CASSRQAHETQYF
NA TRBJ2-7 TRBV5-5 NA TGTGCCAGCAGCTTCATAGCGGCCACATCCTACGAGCAGTACTTC CASSFIAATSYEQYF
TRBD1 TRBJ2-2 TRBV5-6 once TGTGCCAGCAGCTTGGAGAGCAGGGGGCCCACCGGGGAGCTGTTTTTT CASSLESRGPTGELFF
NA TRBJ1-1 TRBV7-9 NA TGTGCCAGCAGCTCAGGAGGGACTGAAGCTTTCTTT CASSSGGTEAFF
TRBD1 TRBJ2-7 TRBV6-5 NA TGTGCCAGCAGTTACTCTCCGGGACAGGGAAACGAGCAGTACTTC CASSYSPGQGNEQYF
TRBD1 TRBJ2-7 TRBV6-5 NA TGTGCCAGCAGTTTTTGGACAGGGGGCTTCTACGAGCAGTACTTC CASSFWTGGFYEQYF
TRBD1 TRBJ1-1 TRBV27 NA TGTGCCAGCAGTCATCAGGGGGCCATCCTGGTGGCTTTCTTT CASSHQGAILVAFF
NA TRBJ2-3 TRBV30 once TGTGCCTGGAGTGTAGAGGGCACAGATACGCAGTATTTT CAWSVEGTDTQYF
NA TRBJ2-7 TRBV27 NA TGTGCCAGCAGTTTTGGGACCGGGACTCCCTACGAGCAGTACTTC CASSFGTGTPYEQYF